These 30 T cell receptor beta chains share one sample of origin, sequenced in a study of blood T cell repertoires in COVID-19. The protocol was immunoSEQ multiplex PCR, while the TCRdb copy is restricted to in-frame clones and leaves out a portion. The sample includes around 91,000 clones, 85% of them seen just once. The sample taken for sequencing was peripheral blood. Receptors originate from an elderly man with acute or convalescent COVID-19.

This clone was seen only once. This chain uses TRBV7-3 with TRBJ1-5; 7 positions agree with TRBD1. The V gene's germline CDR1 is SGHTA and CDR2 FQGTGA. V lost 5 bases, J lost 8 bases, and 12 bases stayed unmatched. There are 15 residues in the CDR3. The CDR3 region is CASSPTGNRLKPQHF. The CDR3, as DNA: TGTGCCAGCAGCCCGACAGGGAACCGACTTAAGCCCCAGCATTTT.

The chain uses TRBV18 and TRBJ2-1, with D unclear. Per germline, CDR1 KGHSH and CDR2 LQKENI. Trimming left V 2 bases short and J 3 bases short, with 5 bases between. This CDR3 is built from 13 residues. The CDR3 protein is CASSPSVYNEQFF. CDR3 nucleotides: TGTGCCAGCTCACCATCGGTCTACAATGAGCAGTTCTTC.

CDR3 region: CASSSGRGVNQPQHF. CDR3 DNA sequence: TGTGCCAGCAGTTCCGGGAGGGGGGTCAATCAGCCCCAGCATTTT. The chain carries TRBV21-1 and TRBJ1-5. TRBV21-1 is an annotated pseudogene. The CDR3 extends over 15 amino acids.

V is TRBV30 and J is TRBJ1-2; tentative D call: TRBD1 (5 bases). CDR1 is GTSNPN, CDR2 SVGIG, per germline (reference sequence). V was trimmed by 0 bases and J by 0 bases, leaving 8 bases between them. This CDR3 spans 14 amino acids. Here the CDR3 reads CAWSVQQANYGYTF. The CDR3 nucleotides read TGTGCCTGGAGTGTACAACAGGCTAACTATGGCTACACCTTC.

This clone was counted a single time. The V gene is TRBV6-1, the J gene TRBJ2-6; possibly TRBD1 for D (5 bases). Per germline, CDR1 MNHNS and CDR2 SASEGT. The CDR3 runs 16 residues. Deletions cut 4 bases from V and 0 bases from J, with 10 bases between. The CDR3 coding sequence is TGTGCCAGCAGTGTTAGGCAGGGCTCTGGGGCCAACGTCCTGACTTTC. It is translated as CASSVRQGSGANVLTF.

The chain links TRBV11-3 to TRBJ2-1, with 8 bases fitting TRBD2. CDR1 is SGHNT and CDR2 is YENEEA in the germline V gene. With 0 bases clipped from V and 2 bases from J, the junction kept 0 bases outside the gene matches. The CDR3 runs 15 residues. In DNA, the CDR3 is TGTGCCAGCAGCTTAGATAGCGGGACCTACAATGAGCAGTTCTTC. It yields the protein CASSLDSGTYNEQFF.

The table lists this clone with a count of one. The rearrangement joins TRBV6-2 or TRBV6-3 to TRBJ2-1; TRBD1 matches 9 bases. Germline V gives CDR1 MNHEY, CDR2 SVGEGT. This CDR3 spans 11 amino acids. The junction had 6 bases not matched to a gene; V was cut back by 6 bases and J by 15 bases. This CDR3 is CASSLTGGLFF. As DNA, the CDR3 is TGTGCCAGCAGCCTTACAGGGGGCCTGTTCTTC.

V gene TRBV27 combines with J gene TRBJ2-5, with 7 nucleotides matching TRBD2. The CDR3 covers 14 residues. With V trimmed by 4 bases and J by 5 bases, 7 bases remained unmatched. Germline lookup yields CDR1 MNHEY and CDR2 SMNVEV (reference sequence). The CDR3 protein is CASSSLTSAETQYF. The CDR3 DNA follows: TGTGCCAGCAGTTCTCTCACTAGCGCTGAGACCCAGTACTTC.

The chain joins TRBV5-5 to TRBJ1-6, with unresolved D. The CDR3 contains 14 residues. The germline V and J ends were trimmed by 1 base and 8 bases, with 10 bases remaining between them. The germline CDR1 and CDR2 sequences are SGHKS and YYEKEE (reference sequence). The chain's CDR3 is CASSLYTADSPLHF. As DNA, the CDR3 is TGTGCCAGCAGCTTGTATACAGCGGATTCACCCCTCCACTTT. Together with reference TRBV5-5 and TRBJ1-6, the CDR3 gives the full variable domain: DAGVTQSPTHLIKTRGQQVTLRCSPISGHKSVSWYQQVLGQGPQFIFQYYEKEERGRGNFPDRFSARQFPNYSSELNVNALLLGDSALYLCASSLYTADSPLHFGNGTRLTVT.

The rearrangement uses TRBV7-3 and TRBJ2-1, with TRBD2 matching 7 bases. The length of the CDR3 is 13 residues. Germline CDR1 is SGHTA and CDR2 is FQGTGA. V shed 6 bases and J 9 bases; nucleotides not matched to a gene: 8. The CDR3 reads CASRASGGGEQFF. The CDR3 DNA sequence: TGTGCCAGCAGGGCTAGCGGAGGCGGTGAGCAGTTCTTC.

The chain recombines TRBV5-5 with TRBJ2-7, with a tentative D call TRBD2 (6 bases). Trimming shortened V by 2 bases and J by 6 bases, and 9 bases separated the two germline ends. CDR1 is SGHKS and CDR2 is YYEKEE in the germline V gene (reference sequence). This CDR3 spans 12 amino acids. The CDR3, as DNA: TGTGCCAGCAGCTTCGGGGGTGGCGAGCAGTACTTC. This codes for CASSFGGGEQYF. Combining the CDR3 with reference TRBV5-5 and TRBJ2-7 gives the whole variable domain DAGVTQSPTHLIKTRGQQVTLRCSPISGHKSVSWYQQVLGQGPQFIFQYYEKEERGRGNFPDRFSARQFPNYSSELNVNALLLGDSALYLCASSFGGGEQYFGPGTRLTVT.

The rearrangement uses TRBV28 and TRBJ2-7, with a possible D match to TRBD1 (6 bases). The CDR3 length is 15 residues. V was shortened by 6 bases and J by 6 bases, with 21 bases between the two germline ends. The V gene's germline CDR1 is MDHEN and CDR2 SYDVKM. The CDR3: CASSIQGIGASEQYF. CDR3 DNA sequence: TGTGCCAGCAGCATACAGGGAATAGGGGCCTCCGAGCAGTACTTC.

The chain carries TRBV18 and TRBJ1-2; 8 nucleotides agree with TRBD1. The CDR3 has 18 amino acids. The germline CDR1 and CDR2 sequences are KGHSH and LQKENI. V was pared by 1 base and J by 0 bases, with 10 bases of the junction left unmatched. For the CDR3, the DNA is TGTGCCAGCTCACCACTGGACAGGGCCATTTCAGCTAACTATGGCTACACCTTC. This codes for CASSPLDRAISANYGYTF.

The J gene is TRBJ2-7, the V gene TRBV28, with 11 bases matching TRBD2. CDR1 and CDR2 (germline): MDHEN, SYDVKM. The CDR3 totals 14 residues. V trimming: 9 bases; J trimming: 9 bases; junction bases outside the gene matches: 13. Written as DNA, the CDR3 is TGTGCCAGTAGTATAGCGGGAGGGCCTAACGCGCAGTACTTC. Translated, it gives CASSIAGGPNAQYF.

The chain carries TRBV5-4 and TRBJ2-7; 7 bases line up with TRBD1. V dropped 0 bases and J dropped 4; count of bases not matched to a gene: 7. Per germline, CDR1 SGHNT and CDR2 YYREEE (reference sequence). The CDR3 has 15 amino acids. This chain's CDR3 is CASSLGVGQSYEQYF. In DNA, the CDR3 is TGTGCCAGCAGCTTGGGTGTGGGACAGTCTTACGAGCAGTACTTC.

The CDR3 bases are TGTGCTAGTGGTTTGTCAGGGACAGCTAACTATGGCTACACCTTC. Its protein is CASGLSGTANYGYTF. V and J are TRBV12-5 and TRBJ1-2; 7 bases agree with TRBD1. The CDR3 is 15 residues long. Per the germline V gene, CDR1 is LGHNT and CDR2 is FRNRAP. Trimming removed 2 bases from V and 0 bases from J; junction bases left unmatched: 3.

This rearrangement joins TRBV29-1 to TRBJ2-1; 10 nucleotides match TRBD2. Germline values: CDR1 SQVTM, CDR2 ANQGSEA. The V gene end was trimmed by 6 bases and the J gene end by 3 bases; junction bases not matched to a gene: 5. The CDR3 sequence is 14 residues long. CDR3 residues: CSVLGLAVYNEQFF. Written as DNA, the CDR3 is TGCAGCGTACTCGGACTAGCGGTCTACAATGAGCAGTTCTTC.

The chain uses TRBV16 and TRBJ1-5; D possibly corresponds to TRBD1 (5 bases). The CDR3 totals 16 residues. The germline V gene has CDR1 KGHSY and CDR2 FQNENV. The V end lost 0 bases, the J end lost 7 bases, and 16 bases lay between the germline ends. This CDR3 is CASSQSVSGLGQPQHF. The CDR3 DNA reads TGTGCCAGCAGCCAATCAGTTTCAGGGTTGGGGCAGCCCCAGCATTTT. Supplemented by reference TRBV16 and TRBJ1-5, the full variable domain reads GEEVAQTPKHLVRGEGQKAKLYCAPIKGHSYVFWYQQVLKNEFKFLISFQNENVFDETGMPKERFSAKCLPNSPCSLEIQATKLEDSAVYFCASSQSVSGLGQPQHFGDGTRLSIL.

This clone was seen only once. The CDR3 nucleotides read TGTGCCAGCAGTTTATCGGGGGGGTCTTCCAACTACGAGCAGTACTTC. The encoded protein is CASSLSGGSSNYEQYF. This chain joins TRBV27 and TRBJ2-7; TRBD2 matches at 7 bases. This CDR3 is built from 16 residues. CDR1 MNHEY and CDR2 SMNVEV come from the germline V gene (reference sequence). With V trimmed by 0 bases and J by 3 bases, 8 bases remained unmatched.

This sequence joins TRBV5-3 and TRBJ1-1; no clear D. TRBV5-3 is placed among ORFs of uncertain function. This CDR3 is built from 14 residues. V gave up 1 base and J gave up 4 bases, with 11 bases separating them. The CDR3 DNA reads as TGTGCCAGAAGCTTGAACAGTCTTTCCACTGAAGCTTTCTTT. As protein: CARSLNSLSTEAFF.

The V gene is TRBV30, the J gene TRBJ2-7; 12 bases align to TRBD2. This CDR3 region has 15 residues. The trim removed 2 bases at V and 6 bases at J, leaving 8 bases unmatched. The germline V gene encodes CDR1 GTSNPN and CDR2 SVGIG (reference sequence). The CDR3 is CAWSTSGRPIAEQYF. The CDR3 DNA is TGTGCCTGGAGTACTAGCGGGAGGCCGATAGCCGAGCAGTACTTC. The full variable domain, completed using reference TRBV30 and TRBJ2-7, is SQTIHQWPATLVQPVGSPLSLECTVEGTSNPNLYWYRQAAGRGLQLLFYSVGIGQISSEVPQNLSASRPQDRQFILSSKKLLLSDSGFYLCAWSTSGRPIAEQYFGPGTRLTVT.

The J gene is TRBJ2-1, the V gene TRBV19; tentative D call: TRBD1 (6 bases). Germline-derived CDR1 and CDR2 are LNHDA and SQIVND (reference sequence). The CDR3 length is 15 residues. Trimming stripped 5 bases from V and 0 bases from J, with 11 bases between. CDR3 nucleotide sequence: TGTGCCAGTAGTCGGACAGAGCGCTCCTACAATGAGCAGTTCTTC. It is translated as CASSRTERSYNEQFF.

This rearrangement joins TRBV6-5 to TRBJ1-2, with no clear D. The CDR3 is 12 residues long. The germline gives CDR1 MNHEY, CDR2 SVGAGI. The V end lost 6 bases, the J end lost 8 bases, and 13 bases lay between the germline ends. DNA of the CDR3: TGTGCCAGCAGCCCCGGAGGGCGAGGCTACACCTTC. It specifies CASSPGGRGYTF.

CDR3 residues: CASTPGRGQVKNIQYF. The CDR3 DNA reads TGTGCCAGTACCCCTGGCAGGGGGCAGGTCAAAAACATTCAGTACTTC. The rearrangement links TRBV19 to TRBJ2-4; 8 bases line up with TRBD1. V gave up 7 bases and J gave up 3 bases; unmatched junction bases: 11. This CDR3 comprises 16 residues. CDR1 and CDR2 (germline): LNHDA, SQIVND (reference sequence).

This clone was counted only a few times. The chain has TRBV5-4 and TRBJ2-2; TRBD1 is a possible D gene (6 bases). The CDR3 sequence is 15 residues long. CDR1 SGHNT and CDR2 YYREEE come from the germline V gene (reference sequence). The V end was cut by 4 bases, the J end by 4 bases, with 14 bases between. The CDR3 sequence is CASSIQGGGTGELFF. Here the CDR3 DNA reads TGTGCCAGCAGCATACAGGGCGGCGGCACCGGGGAGCTGTTTTTT.

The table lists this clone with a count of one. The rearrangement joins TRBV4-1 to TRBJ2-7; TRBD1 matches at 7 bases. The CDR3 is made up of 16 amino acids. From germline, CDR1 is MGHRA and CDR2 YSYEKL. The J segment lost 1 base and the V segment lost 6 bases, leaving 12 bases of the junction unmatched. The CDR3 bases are TGCGCCAGCAGACCAACAGGGGTAGGGCTTTCCTACGAGCAGTACTTC. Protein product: CASRPTGVGLSYEQYF.

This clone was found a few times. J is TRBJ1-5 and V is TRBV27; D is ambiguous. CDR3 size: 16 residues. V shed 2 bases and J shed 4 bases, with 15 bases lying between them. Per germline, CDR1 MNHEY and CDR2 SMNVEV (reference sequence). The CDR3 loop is CASSLKRVVGNQPQHF. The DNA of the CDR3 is TGTGCCAGCAGTTTAAAGAGGGTAGTAGGAAATCAGCCCCAGCATTTT.

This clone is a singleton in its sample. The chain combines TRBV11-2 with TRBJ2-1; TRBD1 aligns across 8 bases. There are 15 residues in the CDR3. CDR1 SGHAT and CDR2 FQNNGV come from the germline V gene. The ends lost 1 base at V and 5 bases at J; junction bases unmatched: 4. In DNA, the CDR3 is TGTGCCAGCAGCTTAGGGGACAGGAGTCACAATGAGCAGTTCTTC. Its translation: CASSLGDRSHNEQFF.

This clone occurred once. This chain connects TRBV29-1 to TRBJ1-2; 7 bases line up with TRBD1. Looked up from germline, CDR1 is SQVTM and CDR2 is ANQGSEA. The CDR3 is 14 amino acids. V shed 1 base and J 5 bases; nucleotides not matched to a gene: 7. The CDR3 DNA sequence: TGCAGCGTTGAAGGAAAGGGGGCTATTTATGGCTACACCTTC. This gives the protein CSVEGKGAIYGYTF. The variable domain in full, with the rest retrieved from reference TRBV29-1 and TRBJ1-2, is SAVISQKPSRDICQRGTSLTIQCQVDSQVTMMFWYRQQPGQSLTLIATANQGSEATYESGFVIDKFPISRPNLTFSTLTVSNMSPEDSSIYLCSVEGKGAIYGYTFGSGTRLTVV.

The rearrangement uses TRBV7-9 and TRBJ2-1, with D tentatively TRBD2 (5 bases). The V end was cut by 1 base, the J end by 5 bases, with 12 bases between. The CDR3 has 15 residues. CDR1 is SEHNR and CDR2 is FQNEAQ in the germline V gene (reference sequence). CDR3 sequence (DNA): TGTGCCAGCAGCTTAGGCGGACTTCCGGACAATGAGCAGTTCTTC. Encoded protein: CASSLGGLPDNEQFF.